This T cell receptor (beta chain) appears in the sequencing data of a study of T-cell reconstitution after alpha-beta-depleted transplantation in children. Preparing the TCRbeta library involved the use of unique molecular identifiers. TCRdb reanalysed the PCR reads using MiXCR and keeps one entry per CDR3 protein. The sample shows about 460,000 distinct CDR3 sequences, about 12% of them seen only once. The CDR3 has 11 residues. Trimming shortened V by 8 bases and J by 2 bases, and 5 bases separated the two germline ends. Per germline, CDR1 SGHAT and CDR2 FQDESV (reference sequence). The source of this sequence is a human donor who donated a stem cell graft to a child with combined immunodeficiency. The chain employs TRBV11-1 and TRBJ2-3; no clear D gene. The starting material was PBMCs from the stem cell graft donor, obtained from the stem cell graft. The chain's CDR3 is CASLHTDTQYF. The CDR3 nucleotides are TGTGCCAGCCTTCACACAGATACGCAGTATTTT.